One TCR beta chain is described in this entry. This record belongs to a study of control samples from healthy donors and cancer patients. Method: immunoSEQ multiplex PCR; TCRdb's copy keeps in-frame clones and lacks some. The sample yields about 230,000 clones, approximately 80% seen once. The CDR3 contains 15 residues. CDR1 is SGHTA and CDR2 is FQGNSA in the germline V gene. V gave up 6 bases and J gave up 1 base; unmatched junction bases: 7. What was sequenced was PBMCs. This chain uses TRBV7-2 with TRBJ1-2; 8 nucleotides match TRBD1. The sequence derives from a woman in her fifties or sixties with lung cancer. The CDR3 coding sequence is TGTGCCAGCAGGAAAGACAGGGGAGTTAACTATGGCTACACCTTC. This codes for CASRKDRGVNYGYTF.